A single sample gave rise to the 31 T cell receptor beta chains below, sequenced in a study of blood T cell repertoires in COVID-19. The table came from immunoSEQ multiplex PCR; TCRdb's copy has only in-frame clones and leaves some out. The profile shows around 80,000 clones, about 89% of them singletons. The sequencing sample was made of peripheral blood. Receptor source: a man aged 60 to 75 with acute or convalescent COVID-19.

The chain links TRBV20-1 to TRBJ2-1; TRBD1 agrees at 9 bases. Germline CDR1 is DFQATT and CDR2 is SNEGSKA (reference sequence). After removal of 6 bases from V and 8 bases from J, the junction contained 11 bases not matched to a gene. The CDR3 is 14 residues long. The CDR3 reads CSASPGTGTHEQFF. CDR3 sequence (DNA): TGCAGTGCCAGTCCCGGGACAGGGACCCATGAGCAGTTCTTC.

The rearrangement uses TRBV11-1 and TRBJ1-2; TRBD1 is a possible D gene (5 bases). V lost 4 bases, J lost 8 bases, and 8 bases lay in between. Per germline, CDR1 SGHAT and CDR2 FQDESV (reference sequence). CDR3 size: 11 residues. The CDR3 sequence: CASSSREGYTF. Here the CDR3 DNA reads TGTGCCAGCAGCTCCAGGGAAGGCTACACCTTC.

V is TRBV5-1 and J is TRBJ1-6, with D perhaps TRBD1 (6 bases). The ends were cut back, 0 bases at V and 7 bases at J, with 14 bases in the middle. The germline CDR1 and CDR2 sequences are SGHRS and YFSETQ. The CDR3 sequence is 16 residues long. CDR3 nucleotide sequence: TGCGCCAGCAGCTTGGAGGGGGGGATCGAAAATTCACCCCTCCACTTT. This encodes CASSLEGGIENSPLHF.

CDR3 coding DNA: TGTGCTAGCCTGCCGGGTGTCCCCCGCGGCACTGAAGCTTTCTTT. This translates into CASLPGVPRGTEAFF. This chain connects TRBV12-5 to TRBJ1-1; no clear D. V was clipped by 9 bases and J by 4 bases, with 21 bases between them. The CDR3 length is 15 residues. CDR1 is LGHNT, CDR2 FRNRAP, per germline.

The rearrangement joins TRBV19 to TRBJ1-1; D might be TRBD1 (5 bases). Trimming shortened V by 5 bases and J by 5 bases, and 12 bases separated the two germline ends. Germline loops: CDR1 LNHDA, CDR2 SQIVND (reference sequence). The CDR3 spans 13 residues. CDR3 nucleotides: TGTGCCAGTAGTGTAAACCGGGGGACTGAAGCTTTCTTT. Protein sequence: CASSVNRGTEAFF. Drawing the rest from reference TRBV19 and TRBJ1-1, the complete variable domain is DGGITQSPKYLFRKEGQNVTLSCEQNLNHDAMYWYRQDPGQGLRLIYYSQIVNDFQKGDIAEGYSVSREKKESFPLTVTSAQKNPTAFYLCASSVNRGTEAFFGQGTRLTVV.

For the CDR3, the DNA is TGCGCCAGCAGCTTAACCCCCCTCAGGGCAGCTGCAACGCCCTACAATGAGCAGTTCTTC. This translates into CASSLTPLRAAATPYNEQFF. This chain joins TRBV5-1 and TRBJ2-1, with D possibly TRBD1 on 5 matching bases. This CDR3 region has 20 residues. Trimming left V 2 bases short and J 2 bases short, with 26 bases between. Germline loops: CDR1 SGHRS, CDR2 YFSETQ.

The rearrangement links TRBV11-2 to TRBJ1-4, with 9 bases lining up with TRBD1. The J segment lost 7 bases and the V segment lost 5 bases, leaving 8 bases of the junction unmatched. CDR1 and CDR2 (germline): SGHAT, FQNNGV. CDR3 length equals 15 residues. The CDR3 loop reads CASSAGQGLFEKLFF. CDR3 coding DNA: TGTGCCAGCAGCGCGGGACAGGGCCTGTTTGAAAAACTGTTTTTT.

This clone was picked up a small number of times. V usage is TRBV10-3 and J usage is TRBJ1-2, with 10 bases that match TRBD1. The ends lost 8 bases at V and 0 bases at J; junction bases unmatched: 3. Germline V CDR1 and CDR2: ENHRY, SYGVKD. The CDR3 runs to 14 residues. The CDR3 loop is CAIGTGDANYGYTF. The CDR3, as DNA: TGTGCCATCGGGACAGGGGATGCTAACTATGGCTACACCTTC.

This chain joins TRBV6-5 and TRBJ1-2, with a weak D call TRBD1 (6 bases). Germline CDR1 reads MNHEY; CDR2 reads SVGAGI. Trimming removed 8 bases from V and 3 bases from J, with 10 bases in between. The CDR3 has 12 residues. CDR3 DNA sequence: TGTGCCAGCGTTCCAGGGGACTATGGCTACACCTTC. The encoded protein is CASVPGDYGYTF.

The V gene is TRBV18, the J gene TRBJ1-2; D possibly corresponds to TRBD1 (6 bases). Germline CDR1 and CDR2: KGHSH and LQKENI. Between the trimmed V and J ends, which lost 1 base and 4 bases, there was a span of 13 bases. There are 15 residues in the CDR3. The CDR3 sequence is CASSPRAGDPYGYTF. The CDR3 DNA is TGTGCCAGCTCACCACGGGCAGGGGATCCCTATGGCTACACCTTC.

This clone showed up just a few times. The CDR3 DNA sequence: TGTGCCAGCAGCTTAGACAGTCAGGGTTATCAGCCCCAGCATTTT. Amino acids: CASSLDSQGYQPQHF. V is TRBV7-2 and J is TRBJ1-5; D is perhaps TRBD1 (5 bases). The CDR3 covers 15 residues. Trimming pared 1 base from V and 5 bases from J, leaving 12 bases between. CDR1 and CDR2 from the germline V gene are SGHTA and FQGNSA. Combining the CDR3 with reference TRBV7-2 and TRBJ1-5 gives the whole variable domain GAGVSQSPSNKVTEKGKDVELRCDPISGHTALYWYRQSLGQGLEFLIYFQGNSAPDKSGLPSDRFSAERTGGSVSTLTIQRTQQEDSAVYLCASSLDSQGYQPQHFGDGTRLSIL.

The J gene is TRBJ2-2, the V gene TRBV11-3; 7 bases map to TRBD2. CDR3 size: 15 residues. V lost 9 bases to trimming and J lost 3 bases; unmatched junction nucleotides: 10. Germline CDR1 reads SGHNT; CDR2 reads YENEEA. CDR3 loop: CASNERGLDTGELFF. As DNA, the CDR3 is TGTGCCAGTAACGAGCGGGGTCTTGACACCGGGGAGCTGTTTTTT.

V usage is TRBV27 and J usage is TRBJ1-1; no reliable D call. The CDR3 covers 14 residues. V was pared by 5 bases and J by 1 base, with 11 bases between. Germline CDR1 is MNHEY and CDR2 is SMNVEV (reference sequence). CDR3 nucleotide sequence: TGTGCCAGCAGTCCCCTTAGAGCGAACACTGAAGCTTTCTTT. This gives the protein CASSPLRANTEAFF.

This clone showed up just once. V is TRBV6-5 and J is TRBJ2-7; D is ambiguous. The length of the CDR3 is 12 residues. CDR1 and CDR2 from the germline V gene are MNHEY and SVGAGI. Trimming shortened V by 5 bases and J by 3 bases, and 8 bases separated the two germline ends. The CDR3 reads CASSLQSYEQYF. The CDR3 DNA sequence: TGTGCCAGCAGTCTACAGAGCTACGAGCAGTACTTC.

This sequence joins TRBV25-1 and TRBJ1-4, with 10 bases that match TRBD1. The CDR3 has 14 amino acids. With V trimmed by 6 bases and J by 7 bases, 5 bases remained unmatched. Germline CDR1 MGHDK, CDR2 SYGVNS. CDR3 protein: CASSRGQGVEKLFF. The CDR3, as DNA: TGTGCCAGCAGCCGAGGACAGGGGGTTGAAAAACTGTTTTTT.

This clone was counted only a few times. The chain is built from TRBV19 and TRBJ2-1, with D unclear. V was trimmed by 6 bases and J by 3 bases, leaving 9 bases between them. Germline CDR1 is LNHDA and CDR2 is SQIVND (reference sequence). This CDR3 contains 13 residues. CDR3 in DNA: TGTGCCAGTAGCTCAACACGCTACAATGAGCAGTTCTTC. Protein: CASSSTRYNEQFF. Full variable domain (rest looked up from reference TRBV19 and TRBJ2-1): DGGITQSPKYLFRKEGQNVTLSCEQNLNHDAMYWYRQDPGQGLRLIYYSQIVNDFQKGDIAEGYSVSREKKESFPLTVTSAQKNPTAFYLCASSSTRYNEQFFGPGTRLTVL.

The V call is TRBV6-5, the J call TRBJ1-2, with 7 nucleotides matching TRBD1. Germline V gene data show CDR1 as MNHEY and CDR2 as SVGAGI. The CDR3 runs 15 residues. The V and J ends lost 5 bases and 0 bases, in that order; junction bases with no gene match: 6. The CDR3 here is CASSPRDSTNYGYTF. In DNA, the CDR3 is TGTGCCAGCAGTCCCCGGGACAGTACTAACTATGGCTACACCTTC.

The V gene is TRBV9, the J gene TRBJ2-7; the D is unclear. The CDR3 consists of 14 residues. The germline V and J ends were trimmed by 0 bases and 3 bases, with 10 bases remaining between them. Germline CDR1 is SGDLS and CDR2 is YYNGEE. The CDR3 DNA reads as TGTGCCAGCAGCGTAGAAGTCTCAGGCTACGAGCAGTACTTC. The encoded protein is CASSVEVSGYEQYF.

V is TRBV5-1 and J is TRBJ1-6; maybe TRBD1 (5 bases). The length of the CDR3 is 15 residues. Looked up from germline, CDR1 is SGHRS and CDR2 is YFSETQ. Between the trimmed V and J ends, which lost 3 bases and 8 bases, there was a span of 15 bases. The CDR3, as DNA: TGCGCCAGCAGCTGGAGCGGGGGTGGTGATTCACCCCTCCACTTT. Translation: CASSWSGGGDSPLHF.

DNA for the CDR3: TGTGCCAGCAGCTTCAGGGCTAACTATGGCTACACCTTC. Residues: CASSFRANYGYTF. This chain connects TRBV5-6 to TRBJ1-2; tentative D call: TRBD1 (5 bases). Germline lookup yields CDR1 SGHDT and CDR2 YYEEEE. CDR3 size: 13 residues. Deletions cut 2 bases from V and 0 bases from J, with 5 bases between.

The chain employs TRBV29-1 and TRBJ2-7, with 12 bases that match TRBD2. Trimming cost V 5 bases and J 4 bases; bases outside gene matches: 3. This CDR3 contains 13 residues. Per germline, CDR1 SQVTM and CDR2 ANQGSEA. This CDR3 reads CSVLTSGSYEQYF. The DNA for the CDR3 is TGCAGCGTTCTGACTAGCGGGAGTTACGAGCAGTACTTC.

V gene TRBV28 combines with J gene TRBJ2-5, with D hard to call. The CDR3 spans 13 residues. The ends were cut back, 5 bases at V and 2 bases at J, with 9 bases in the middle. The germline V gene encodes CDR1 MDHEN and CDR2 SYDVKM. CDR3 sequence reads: CASSLDFQETQYF. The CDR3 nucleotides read TGTGCCAGCAGTCTCGACTTTCAAGAGACCCAGTACTTC. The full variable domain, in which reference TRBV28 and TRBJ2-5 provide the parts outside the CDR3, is DVKVTQSSRYLVKRTGEKVFLECVQDMDHENMFWYRQDPGLGLRLIYFSYDVKMKEKGDIPEGYSVSREKKERFSLILESASTNQTSMYLCASSLDFQETQYFGPGTRLLVL.

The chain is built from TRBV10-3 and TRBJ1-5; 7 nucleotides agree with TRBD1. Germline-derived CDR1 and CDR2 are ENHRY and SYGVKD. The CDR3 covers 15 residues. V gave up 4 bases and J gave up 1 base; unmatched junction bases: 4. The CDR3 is CAISGQGLSNQPQHF. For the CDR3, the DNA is TGTGCCATCAGTGGACAGGGCCTCAGCAATCAGCCCCAGCATTTT.

This chain's CDR3 is CASKTVTNEKLFF. CDR3 coding DNA: TGCGCCAGCAAGACAGTAACTAATGAAAAACTGTTTTTT. The chain employs TRBV5-1 and TRBJ1-4; D is possibly TRBD1 (5 bases). This CDR3 has 13 residues. CDR1 is SGHRS and CDR2 is YFSETQ in the germline V gene. V was clipped by 6 bases and J by 1 base, with 7 bases between them.

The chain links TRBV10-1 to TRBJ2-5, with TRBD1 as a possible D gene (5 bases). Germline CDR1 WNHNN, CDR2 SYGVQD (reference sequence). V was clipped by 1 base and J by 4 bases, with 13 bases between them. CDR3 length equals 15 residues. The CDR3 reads CASSEFQGQRETQYF. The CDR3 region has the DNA TGCGCCAGCAGTGAGTTCCAGGGTCAGAGAGAGACCCAGTACTTC.

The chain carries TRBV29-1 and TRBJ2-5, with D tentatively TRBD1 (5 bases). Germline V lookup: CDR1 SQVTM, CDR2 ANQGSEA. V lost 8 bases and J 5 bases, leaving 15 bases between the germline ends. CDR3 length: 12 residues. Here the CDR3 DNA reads TGCAGCACCCTAGTGGGGCGCGAGACCCAGTACTTC. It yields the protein CSTLVGRETQYF.

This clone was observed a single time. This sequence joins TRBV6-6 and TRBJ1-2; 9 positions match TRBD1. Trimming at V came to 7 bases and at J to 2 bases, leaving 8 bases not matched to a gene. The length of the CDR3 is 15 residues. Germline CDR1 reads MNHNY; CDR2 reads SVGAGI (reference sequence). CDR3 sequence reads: CASTIRQGENYGYTF. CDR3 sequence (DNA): TGTGCCAGCACGATCAGACAGGGGGAGAACTATGGCTACACCTTC.

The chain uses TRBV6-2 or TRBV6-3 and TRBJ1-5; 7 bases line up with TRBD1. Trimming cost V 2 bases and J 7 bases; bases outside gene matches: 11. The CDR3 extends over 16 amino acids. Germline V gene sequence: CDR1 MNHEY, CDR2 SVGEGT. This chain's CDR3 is CASSYPGQPSRQPQHF. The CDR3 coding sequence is TGTGCCAGCAGTTACCCGGGACAGCCGAGCAGGCAGCCCCAGCATTTT.

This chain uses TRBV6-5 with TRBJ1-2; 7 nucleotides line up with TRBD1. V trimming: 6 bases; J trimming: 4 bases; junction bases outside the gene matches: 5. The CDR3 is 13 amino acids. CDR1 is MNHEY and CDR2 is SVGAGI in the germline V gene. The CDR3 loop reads CASRQGFSYGYTF. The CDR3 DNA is TGTGCCAGCAGACAGGGGTTCTCCTATGGCTACACCTTC.

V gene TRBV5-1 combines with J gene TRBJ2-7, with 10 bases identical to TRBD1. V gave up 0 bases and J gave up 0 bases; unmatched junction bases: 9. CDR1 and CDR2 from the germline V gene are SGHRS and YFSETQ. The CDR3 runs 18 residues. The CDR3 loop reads CASSLALNRQGASYEQYF. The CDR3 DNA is TGCGCCAGCAGCTTGGCCTTGAACAGACAGGGGGCCTCCTACGAGCAGTACTTC.

In DNA form, the CDR3 reads TGTGCCAGCAGTTTCGGACTCGGCGGGGGTGATACGCAGTATTTT. Encoded protein: CASSFGLGGGDTQYF. The chain has TRBV28 and TRBJ2-3, with 7 nucleotides matching TRBD2. The CDR3 length is 15 residues. The ends lost 3 bases at V and 6 bases at J; junction bases unmatched: 9. Looked up from germline, CDR1 is MDHEN and CDR2 is SYDVKM.